What follows are 3 T cell receptor beta chains derived from one specimen sequenced in a study of CD4 T cells in relation to SARS-CoV-2 and coronaviruses (dated by TCRdb to the early 2020s). CD4+ T cells from unexposed donors were collected before the COVID-19 pandemic (2011-2018). Libraries came from the immunoSEQ multiplex PCR assay. The source is immuneACCESS, and TCRdb retained only in-frame sequences with V and J called. Part of the clones is not carried over; for the studies checked, unresolved V genes explain less than half of this, and the remainder is unexplained. Here the sample has about 59,000 clones; 70% to 90% occur a single time. The ten top clones hold 1.3% to 1.5% of the sample. The sample was memory CD4+ T cells from PBMCs. The label giving this sample's cell subset or site can be read as: memory (non-naive) CD4+ T cells. All receptors come from a human donor in good health.

This clone showed up just once. The rearrangement joins TRBV7-9 to TRBJ2-7, with TRBD2 identical over 10 bases. Losses at the gene ends were 4 bases for V and 7 bases for J; bases not matched to a gene: 7. Germline V CDR1 and CDR2: SEHNR, FQNEAQ (reference sequence). The CDR3 runs to 14 residues. Here the CDR3 reads CASSSAGGPGEQYF. CDR3 sequence (DNA): TGTGCCAGCAGCTCAGCGGGAGGGCCAGGTGAGCAGTACTTC.

The V call is TRBV5-5, the J call TRBJ2-7; D ambiguous. Germline V gene data show CDR1 as SGHKS and CDR2 as YYEKEE (reference sequence). This CDR3 is 14 amino acids long. With 0 bases removed from V and 2 bases from J, the gap between germline ends came to 9 bases. CDR3 DNA: TGTGCCAGCAGCTTGGTCGTCGTCGCCTACGAGCAGTACTTC. Encoded protein: CASSLVVVAYEQYF.

The chain carries TRBV3-1 (or the pseudogene TRBV3-2) and TRBJ2-7; the match to TRBD2 covers 10 bases. This CDR3 has 15 amino acids. Trimming cost V 4 bases and J 3 bases; bases outside gene matches: 6. Germline CDR1 LGHDT, CDR2 YNNKEL (reference sequence). The CDR3 loop reads CASSPASGGRYEQYF. Written as DNA, the CDR3 is TGTGCCAGCAGCCCAGCTAGCGGGGGACGCTACGAGCAGTACTTC.